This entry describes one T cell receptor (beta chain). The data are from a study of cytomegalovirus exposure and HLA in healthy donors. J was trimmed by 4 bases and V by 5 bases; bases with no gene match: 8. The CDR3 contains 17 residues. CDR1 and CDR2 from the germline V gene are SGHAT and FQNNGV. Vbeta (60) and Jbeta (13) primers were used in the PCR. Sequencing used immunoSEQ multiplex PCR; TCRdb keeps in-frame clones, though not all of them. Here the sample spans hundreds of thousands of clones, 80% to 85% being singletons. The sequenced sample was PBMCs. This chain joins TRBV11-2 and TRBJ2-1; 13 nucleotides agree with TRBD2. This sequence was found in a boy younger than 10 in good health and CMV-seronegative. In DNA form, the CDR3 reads TGTGCCAGCAGCCCGGGGGGACTAGCGGGATGGTACAATGAGCAGTTCTTC. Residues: CASSPGGLAGWYNEQFF.